This T cell receptor beta chain appears in the sequencing data of a study of blood T cell repertoires in COVID-19. Measured with immunoSEQ multiplex PCR; TCRdb has only the in-frame clones, and not every one. The sample includes about 200,000 clones, under 90% seen only once; the top ten take under 8%. Germline assignment: CDR1 LNHNV and CDR2 YYDKDF (reference sequence). The CDR3 is 14 amino acids. Deletions cut 0 bases from V and 7 bases from J, with 10 bases between. This clonotype was sampled from a man in his fifties or sixties with acute or convalescent COVID-19. Source material: peripheral blood. The V gene is TRBV15, the J gene TRBJ1-5, with D maybe TRBD1 (5 bases). The chain's CDR3 is CATSRDQQGQPQHF. Written as DNA, the CDR3 is TGTGCCACCAGCAGAGATCAGCAGGGCCAGCCCCAGCATTTT.